The sequence of this TCR beta chain was determined in a study of neurological immune-mediated disorders. This clonotype was seen a handful of times. TCRdb independently ran MiXCR on the 5' RACE reads; one entry per CDR3 protein. This table has about 55,000 distinct CDR3 sequences, around 4.4% appearing once. CDR1 is LNHNV and CDR2 is YYDKDF in the germline V gene (reference sequence). This CDR3 has 15 amino acids. V was pared by 1 base and J by 1 base, with 10 bases between. The chain carries TRBV15 and TRBJ2-5, with D tentatively TRBD2 (5 bases). The receptor's source is a man aged 45-60 years with multiple sclerosis. The sequencing input was PBMCs. CDR3 coding DNA: TGTGCCACCAGCAGAGGAGCGGAGACCCAAGAGACCCAGTACTTC. This codes for CATSRGAETQETQYF.